Sequencing of this TCR beta chain was carried out in a study of cytomegalovirus exposure and HLA in healthy donors. Turning to this clone: Its antigen is unknown.

Broader study findings: Rare TCR sequences predominated, though certain public TCRs were found in many donors. Later analysis suggested most CMV-associated TCR beta chains were HLA-restricted. A later analysis showed TCR association rates differing by HLA locus, peaking at DRB1 and lowest at HLA-C. In a later analysis, compared with equally common non-associated chains, HLA-associated beta chains were more expanded.

PCR involved 60 Vbeta and 13 Jbeta primers. Using immunoSEQ multiplex PCR, the repertoire was profiled, and TCRdb retains in-frame clones only, with some absent. The sample consists of around 150,000 clones, roughly 80% of them appearing once. V was trimmed by 5 bases and J by 8 bases, leaving 12 bases between them. Looked up from germline, CDR1 is SGHTA and CDR2 is FQGTGA. CDR3 size: 12 residues. Source material: PBMCs. This chain uses TRBV7-3 with TRBJ1-2, with a possible D match to TRBD1 (5 bases). The receptor comes from a man aged 40-55 years in good health and CMV-seropositive. CDR3 protein: CASSAQGQGYTF. Here the CDR3 DNA reads TGTGCCAGCAGCGCCCAGGGCCAGGGCTACACCTTC. Complete variable domain (other parts from reference TRBV7-3 and TRBJ1-2): GAGVSQTPSNKVTEKGKYVELRCDPISGHTALYWYRQSLGQGPEFLIYFQGTGAADDSGLPNDRFFAVRPEGSVSTLKIQRTERGDSAVYLCASSAQGQGYTFGSGTRLTVV.